This TCR beta chain originates from a study of CD8+ T cells in alopecia areata. CDR1 is SGHNT and CDR2 is YYREEE in the germline V gene (reference sequence). V shed 4 bases, J shed 8 bases, and the junction held 8 bases outside the gene matches. The CDR3 extends over 14 amino acids. The sequencing template was cDNA reverse transcribed from extracted RNA. Sequencing used immunoSEQ multiplex PCR; TCRdb keeps in-frame clones, though not all of them. The table has 4,000 to 4,500 clones, 68% seen once. The V gene is TRBV5-4, the J gene TRBJ1-4; TRBD1 matches 7 bases. The sequencing sample was made of skin. The sequence was collected from a human donor in good health. CDR3 sequence: CASSRRQGREKLFF. DNA of the CDR3: TGTGCCAGCAGCCGGCGACAGGGACGGGAAAAACTGTTTTTT.